The entry below describes one TCR beta chain. Its specificity is not known. The data belong to a study of early T cells in non-severe SARS-CoV-2 infection. The protocol attached unique molecular identifiers to individual cDNA molecules. TCRdb analysed the 5' RACE reads with MiXCR anew, one entry per CDR3 protein. There are 75,000 to 100,000 distinct CDR3 sequences in the sample; 11% to 15% occur only once, and around 9.9% lies in the top ten. V was clipped by 6 bases and J by 3 bases, with 12 bases between them. The CDR3 sequence is 14 residues long. Study-level findings and limits: The matching step, a VDJdb search, favored anti-spike CD8 responses and missed private and CD4 specificities.

This chain joins TRBV12-3 or TRBV12-4 and TRBJ1-5, with D hard to call. Sequences were obtained from whole blood. The source of this sequence is an adult who was a healthcare worker with PCR-confirmed SARS-CoV-2 infection or an uninfected control (not recorded which). The CDR3 is CASSAGRDNQPQHF. The CDR3 nucleotides are TGTGCCAGCAGCGCCGGACGGGACAATCAGCCCCAGCATTTT.